This paragraph covers one TCR beta chain sequence. The entry originates in a study of blood T cell repertoires in COVID-19. Only in-frame clones appear in the TCRdb table, and some are missing; sequencing was by immunoSEQ multiplex PCR. The sample holds more than 150,000 clones; approximately 90% are singletons and the top ten take roughly an eighth. The germline CDR1 and CDR2 sequences are LNHDA and SQIVND (reference sequence). V dropped 3 bases and J dropped 7; count of bases not matched to a gene: 5. There are 14 residues in the CDR3. V gene TRBV19 combines with J gene TRBJ1-5; 8 positions agree with TRBD1. The sample comprised peripheral blood. The source of this sequence is a woman aged 70-85 years with COVID-19, enrolled during active disease. The CDR3 sequence: CASSISGGGQPQHF. The CDR3 DNA reads as TGTGCCAGTAGTATCTCAGGGGGCGGCCAGCCCCAGCATTTT.